The 25 T cell receptor beta chains given below trace back to one sample, sequenced in a study of regulatory T cells in long-lasting Graves disease. Arm-PCR of CDR3 regions and iRepertoire HTBI primers were used to build TCR beta libraries. TCRdb used MiXCR to reprocess the multiplex PCR reads, holding one entry per CDR3 protein. Among some 410,000 distinct CDR3 sequences listed, less than 20% were seen once. As to time point: newly diagnosed GD, antithyroid drugs for less than 3 months. Researchers made the TCR library from RNA that was extracted from PBMCs. These sequences were also reported in another study, on T cells in Graves' hyperthyroidism and ophthalmopathy.

This specimen consisted of peripheral blood mononuclear cells (PBMCs), obtained at new diagnosis, from a patient treated with antithyroid drugs. The receptors here all came from a woman in her thirties with Graves disease.

There are many counts of this clonotype. The CDR3 reads CASSLGDPGLAENEQFF. The CDR3 DNA follows: TGTGCCAGCAGCTTAGGAGACCCGGGACTAGCGGAAAATGAGCAGTTCTTC. This chain links TRBV7-9 with TRBJ2-1; 11 nucleotides align to TRBD2. Germline CDR1 is SEHNR and CDR2 is FQNEAQ (reference sequence). This CDR3 comprises 17 residues. With 1 base clipped from V and 7 bases from J, the junction kept 9 bases outside the gene matches.

This clonotype has at least ten counts. This chain uses TRBV18 with TRBJ1-1; 7 nucleotides agree with TRBD1. This CDR3 region has 16 residues. Germline V gives CDR1 KGHSH, CDR2 LQKENI. V lost 2 bases and J lost 1; bases outside the gene matches: 7. The CDR3 nucleotides are TGTGCCAGCTCACCATGGGCAGGGGGAGCGAACACTGAAGCTTTCTTT. As protein: CASSPWAGGANTEAFF. Drawing the rest from reference TRBV18 and TRBJ1-1, the complete variable domain is NAGVMQNPRHLVRRRGQEARLRCSPMKGHSHVYWYRQLPEEGLKFMVYLQKENIIDESGMPKERFSAEFPKEGPSILRIQQVVRGDSAAYFCASSPWAGGANTEAFFGQGTRLTVV.

This clonotype has a handful of counts. V is TRBV30 and J is TRBJ1-5, with no clear D. Trimming left V 1 base short and J 3 bases short, with 7 bases between. In germline, CDR1 is GTSNPN, CDR2 SVGIG (reference sequence). The CDR3 covers 13 residues. This CDR3 reads CAWSGLFNQPQHF. The CDR3 DNA reads TGTGCCTGGAGTGGGCTTTTCAATCAGCCCCAGCATTTT.

In its sample, this clonotype was seen many times. The chain combines TRBV4-2 with TRBJ2-7; D uncertain. Germline CDR1 and CDR2: LGHNA and YNFKEQ. Trimming removed 0 bases from V and 5 bases from J, with 11 bases in between. The CDR3 totals 14 residues. Here the CDR3 reads CASSQEGQANEQYF. The CDR3 nucleotides are TGTGCCAGCAGCCAAGAAGGTCAGGCGAACGAGCAGTACTTC.

The table lists this clonotype with many counts. J is TRBJ2-1 and V is TRBV5-5; a weak D match, TRBD1 (5 bases). Germline CDR1 and CDR2: SGHKS and YYEKEE (reference sequence). This CDR3 has 12 amino acids. Deletions cut 6 bases from V and 6 bases from J, with 10 bases between. CDR3 residues: CASIQGVNEQFF. In DNA form, the CDR3 reads TGTGCCAGCATCCAAGGGGTCAATGAGCAGTTCTTC.

This clonotype was seen repeatedly, ten times or more. The chain employs TRBV6-1 and TRBJ1-1; D is unresolved. The V end lost 5 bases, the J end lost 0 bases, and 10 bases lay between the germline ends. This CDR3 has 14 residues. Germline V gene data show CDR1 as MNHNS and CDR2 as SASEGT. CDR3 region: CASSPPPMNTEAFF. In nucleotides, the CDR3 is TGTGCCAGCAGTCCACCCCCTATGAACACTGAAGCTTTCTTT.

This clonotype was counted a single time. The chain carries TRBV20-1 and TRBJ2-5, with D perhaps being TRBD1 or TRBD2 (7 bases each). Germline CDR1 is DFQATT and CDR2 is SNEGSKA (reference sequence). The length of the CDR3 is 17 residues. V was shortened by 0 bases and J by 3 bases, with 20 bases between the two germline ends. CDR3 amino acids: CSAREGGDRTSKETQYF. CDR3 DNA: TGCAGTGCTAGAGAGGGGGGGGACAGAACCTCCAAAGAGACCCAGTACTTC.

The CDR3 nucleotides read TGTGCCAGCAGCGGACGGACTTGGAGCACAGATACGCAGTATTTT. As protein: CASSGRTWSTDTQYF. The chain joins TRBV11-2 to TRBJ2-3; possible D gene TRBD2, 5 bases. The CDR3 is made up of 15 amino acids. V lost 5 bases and J lost 0, with 12 bases in between. Germline V gene data show CDR1 as SGHAT and CDR2 as FQNNGV.

This clonotype has at least ten counts. The chain carries TRBV5-1 and TRBJ2-7; 7 nucleotides agree with TRBD1. The length of the CDR3 is 14 residues. V trimming: 0 bases; J trimming: 2 bases; junction bases outside the gene matches: 2. The V gene's germline CDR1 is SGHRS and CDR2 YFSETQ. In nucleotides, the CDR3 is TGCGCCAGCAGCTTGGAAAGGGGGCCCTACGAGCAGTACTTC. It is translated as CASSLERGPYEQYF.

This clonotype was detected a few times. This chain joins TRBV19 and TRBJ2-1; a weak D match, TRBD2 (6 bases). The CDR3 covers 20 residues. Trimming stripped 7 bases from V and 7 bases from J, with 35 bases between. Per the germline V gene, CDR1 is LNHDA and CDR2 is SQIVND (reference sequence). The CDR3 loop reads CASMARMGRQAFPTGNEQFF. CDR3 nucleotide sequence: TGTGCCAGTATGGCGAGGATGGGGAGGCAGGCTTTTCCCACGGGTAATGAGCAGTTCTTC.

Of note for this clonotype: A read error is possible here, since a much larger clone lies one base away. Since the CDR3 does not end with the conserved phenylalanine or tryptophan, this likely comes from a read error. V and J are TRBV11-2 and TRBJ1-3; 9 bases match TRBD1. In germline, CDR1 is SGHAT, CDR2 FQNNGV. The CDR3 sequence is 16 residues long. Losses at the gene ends were 1 base for V and 4 bases for J; bases not matched to a gene: 5. DNA of the CDR3: TGTGCCAGCAGCTTAGCGTACAGGGGGCGAGGAAACACCATATATCTT. Translated, it gives CASSLAYRGRGNTIYL.

In this sample, this clonotype turned up many times. This rearrangement joins TRBV11-2 to TRBJ2-7, with unresolved D. Trimming shortened V by 6 bases and J by 2 bases, and 8 bases separated the two germline ends. Germline V gives CDR1 SGHAT, CDR2 FQNNGV. CDR3 size: 12 residues. CDR3 region: CASRTATYEQYF. The CDR3 DNA reads TGTGCCAGCAGGACTGCTACCTACGAGCAGTACTTC. The full variable domain, its missing parts supplied by reference TRBV11-2 and TRBJ2-7, is EAGVAQSPRYKIIEKRQSVAFWCNPISGHATLYWYQQILGQGPKLLIQFQNNGVVDDSQLPKDRFSAERLKGVDSTLKIQPAKLEDSAVYLCASRTATYEQYFGPGTRLTVT.

This chain uses TRBV6-1 with TRBJ2-6; 12 nucleotides agree with TRBD1. The CDR3 runs to 19 residues. CDR1 is MNHNS and CDR2 is SASEGT in the germline V gene. V dropped 2 bases and J dropped 3; count of bases not matched to a gene: 8. The CDR3, as DNA: TGTGCCAGCAGTGAAAGGCTGGGACAGGGGGCGCTTGGGGCCAACGTCCTGACTTTC. This gives the protein CASSERLGQGALGANVLTF.

This clonotype has a count of ten or more. The chain couples TRBV5-1 to TRBJ1-1, with a tentative D call TRBD1 (6 bases). The germline V gene encodes CDR1 SGHRS and CDR2 YFSETQ. The CDR3 length is 14 residues. Trimming left V 2 bases short and J 5 bases short, with 13 bases between. The CDR3 bases are TGCGCCAGCAGCTTTGGAGGGGGGAGAACTGAAGCTTTCTTT. Protein sequence: CASSFGGGRTEAFF.

This clonotype was observed at least ten times. The chain recombines TRBV6-1 with TRBJ2-5; the match to TRBD2 covers 7 bases. J was trimmed by 4 bases and V by 6 bases; bases with no gene match: 11. Germline V gives CDR1 MNHNS, CDR2 SASEGT. This CDR3 is 15 amino acids long. CDR3 sequence reads: CASSPLTGGVETQYF. CDR3 sequence (DNA): TGTGCCAGCAGCCCACTGACGGGAGGAGTAGAGACCCAGTACTTC.

The rearrangement links TRBV9 to TRBJ1-6; the D gene is possibly TRBD1 (6 bases). V was clipped by 3 bases and J by 6 bases, with 16 bases between them. The CDR3 extends over 16 amino acids. Germline V gene data show CDR1 as SGDLS and CDR2 as YYNGEE. CDR3 bases: TGTGCCAGCAGCGGAAGAGGGGGTTACGGTAATTCACCCCTCCACTTT. Its translation is CASSGRGGYGNSPLHF.

This clonotype was observed many times. J is TRBJ2-1 and V is TRBV20-1; TRBD1 matches at 8 bases. The germline V gene encodes CDR1 DFQATT and CDR2 SNEGSKA (reference sequence). The CDR3 consists of 17 residues. Germline trimming cut 0 bases from V and 2 bases from J; bases unmatched to any gene: 9. The CDR3: CSARDRAGTGPYNEQFF. The CDR3 DNA is TGCAGTGCTAGAGATCGGGCAGGGACAGGCCCCTACAATGAGCAGTTCTTC.

This clonotype occurred many times. The V and J genes are TRBV20-1 and TRBJ2-1, with 12 nucleotides matching TRBD2. Germline lookup yields CDR1 DFQATT and CDR2 SNEGSKA (reference sequence). V shed 5 bases, J shed 7 bases, and the junction held 3 bases outside the gene matches. The CDR3 has 13 amino acids. The CDR3 here is CSAVGTSGNEQFF. The DNA of the CDR3 is TGCAGTGCTGTCGGGACTAGCGGGAATGAGCAGTTCTTC.

This clonotype was seen ten or more times. This chain uses TRBV24-1 with TRBJ1-5, with 10 bases aligning to TRBD1. Germline CDR1 is KGHDR and CDR2 is SFDVKD. The V and J ends lost 4 bases and 4 bases, in that order; junction bases with no gene match: 15. The CDR3 runs 19 residues. CDR3 region: CATSDNGERTGGINQPQHF. The CDR3 DNA reads as TGTGCCACCAGTGACAATGGGGAAAGGACAGGGGGTATTAATCAGCCCCAGCATTTT.

At least ten counts were recorded for this clonotype. J is TRBJ2-3 and V is TRBV12-5; either TRBD1 or TRBD2 may supply D (6 bases each). V dropped 1 base and J dropped 0 bases, with 11 bases sitting between them. Germline CDR1 is LGHNT and CDR2 is FRNRAP. This CDR3 contains 16 residues. CDR3 bases: TGTGCTAGTGGTTTGGCCACAGGGACTAGCACAGATACGCAGTATTTT. This codes for CASGLATGTSTDTQYF.

The sample holds many counts of this clonotype. The chain carries TRBV28 and TRBJ2-7; D is perhaps TRBD1 (6 bases). Germline V gives CDR1 MDHEN, CDR2 SYDVKM. The CDR3 runs to 14 residues. V dropped 6 bases and J dropped 2 bases, with 14 bases sitting between them. The CDR3 nucleotides are TGTGCCAGCAGAACGACAGGACGGACCTACGAGCAGTACTTC. It yields the protein CASRTTGRTYEQYF.

This clonotype was picked up a small number of times. The chain joins TRBV20-1 to TRBJ1-2; D call uncertain. The V gene lost 2 bases and the J gene lost 4 bases, with 14 bases spanning the gap. Germline CDR1 DFQATT, CDR2 SNEGSKA (reference sequence). This CDR3 region has 14 residues. CDR3 DNA sequence: TGCAGTGCTAGACTAGGAGGGCTCGGCTATGGCTACACCTTC. Protein sequence: CSARLGGLGYGYTF.

The V gene is TRBV20-1, the J gene TRBJ2-3; the match to TRBD2 covers 11 bases. The CDR3 consists of 15 residues. Losses at the gene ends were 7 bases for V and 2 bases for J; bases not matched to a gene: 8. The germline V gene has CDR1 DFQATT and CDR2 SNEGSKA (reference sequence). In DNA form, the CDR3 reads TGCAGTGTAGCGGGAGGGCCGGGGAACACAGATACGCAGTATTTT. Translation: CSVAGGPGNTDTQYF.

In this sample, this clonotype turned up many times. The chain has TRBV30 and TRBJ1-1; D not certain. Trimming pared 4 bases from V and 0 bases from J, leaving 6 bases between. CDR3 length: 12 residues. The germline gives CDR1 GTSNPN, CDR2 SVGIG (reference sequence). CDR3 loop: CAWTAVNTEAFF. CDR3 coding DNA: TGTGCCTGGACGGCGGTGAACACTGAAGCTTTCTTT.

This clonotype was recorded a few times. Written as DNA, the CDR3 is TGTGCCAGCAGTTTAGCAGAATTCGGGGCTTTCTTT. As protein: CASSLAEFGAFF. This chain uses TRBV28 with TRBJ1-1, with no clear D. The germline V gene has CDR1 MDHEN and CDR2 SYDVKM. Between the trimmed V and J ends, which lost 2 bases and 11 bases, there was a span of 12 bases. The CDR3 runs 12 residues.